A selection of T cell receptor beta chains follows, all from one sample in a study of post-analysis software for immune sequencing data. TCRdb reprocessed the PCR reads via MiXCR and lists one record per CDR3 protein. The sample consists of about 430,000 distinct CDR3 sequences, roughly 38% of them appearing once. Material: blood. The receptors shown here come from a girl aged 2-10 years with multiple sclerosis. The CDR3 runs from the conserved cysteine through the conserved F or W. The D gene is left open where the match is weak. Size is omitted from some rows. Given values are once, few, many or a class for expanded clones.

>TRBJ2-3|-|-|15|TRBV7-2
TGTGCCAGCAGCTTAACCCTAGTGGGTAGCGTCCCCCAGTATTTT
CASSLTLVGSVPQYF
>TRBJ2-1|-|-|16|TRBV24-1
TGTGCCACCAGTGGGGCCTATCAGCGATTTTACAATGAGCAGTTCTTC
CATSGAYQRFYNEQFF
>TRBJ2-7|TRBD1|many|14|TRBV10-1
TGCGCCAGCAGTGAAGGGACAGGGTCCTACGAGCAGTACTTC
CASSEGTGSYEQYF
>TRBJ1-5|-|-|15|TRBV5-1
TGCGCCAGCAGCTTGGCGGGGCGTTTCAATCAGCCCCAGCATTTT
CASSLAGRFNQPQHF
>TRBJ1-1|-|-|13|TRBV18
TGTGCCAGCTCTCCCTCCCCAGGAACCGAAGCTTTCTTT
CASSPSPGTEAFF
>TRBJ2-3|-|many|17|TRBV28
TGTGCCAGCAGTAACAATGGGGAGGTAAGGGCGGTGGATACGCAGTATTTT
CASSNNGEVRAVDTQYF
>TRBJ1-2|-|-|15|TRBV10-3
TGTGCCATCAGTGATCATGTTAGTTTTAACTATGGCTACACCTTC
CAISDHVSFNYGYTF
>TRBJ2-7|TRBD2|-|18|TRBV4-3
TGCGCCAGCAGCCAAGATGTAGGAGGAGGGACTATCACCTACGAGCAGTACTTC
CASSQDVGGGTITYEQYF
>TRBJ2-5|-|few|16|TRBV5-1
TGCGCCAGCAGCATCGGAAAGACAGGATATCAAGAGACCCAGTACTTC
CASSIGKTGYQETQYF
>TRBJ1-4|-|-|14|TRBV28
TGTGCCAGCAGTTTCGCAGGGAACAATGAAAAACTGTTTTTT
CASSFAGNNEKLFF
>TRBJ2-7|-|-|17|TRBV10-2
TGCGCCAGCAGTGAGTCGATGGCGGAAAAAGGGTTCAACAAGCAGTACTTC
CASSESMAEKGFNKQYF
>TRBJ2-7|TRBD2|-|14|TRBV5-1
TGCGCCGGCAGCGGGGGCGCTAGCTACAACGAGCAGTACTTC
CAGSGGASYNEQYF
>TRBJ1-3|-|-|15|TRBV25-1
TGTGCCAGCGCCGCGTTTGGGAGGGGTGGAAACACCATATATTTT
CASAAFGRGGNTIYF
>TRBJ2-1|TRBD2|-|13|TRBV6-6
TGTGCCAGCAACGGGGGGGGGTACAATGAGCAGTTCTTC
CASNGGGYNEQFF
>TRBJ2-5|-|few|18|TRBV7-9
TGTGCCAGCAGCGCGGCCCCCATAATGGGACGGAGTCAAGAGACCCAGTACTTC
CASSAAPIMGRSQETQYF
>TRBJ2-4|TRBD1|-|15|TRBV28
TGTGCCAGCAGTTTTAGGGGACAGGGGGGGAACATTCAGTACTTC
CASSFRGQGGNIQYF
>TRBJ2-6|-|few|17|TRBV20-1
TGCAGTGCTAGTGATGACCGACTGTGGAGAGGGGCCAACGTCCTGACTTTC
CSASDDRLWRGANVLTF
>TRBJ2-5|-|-|15|TRBV28
TGTGCCAGCAGCCACCTGGGGGATTTACAAGAGACCCAGTACTTC
CASSHLGDLQETQYF
>TRBJ2-3|TRBD2|-|19|TRBV6-1
TGTGCCAGCAGCAACCGGGGGGTTCGAGCGGGGGGCGACACAGATACGCAGTATTTT
CASSNRGVRAGGDTDTQYF
>TRBJ2-3|-|-|15|TRBV18
TGTACCAGCTCACCAGGACTCCGAGGGACAGATACGCAGTATTTT
CTSSPGLRGTDTQYF
>TRBJ1-2|TRBD1|-|13|TRBV12-3/TRBV12-4
TGTGCCAGCAAGTATGAGGGGGCAAAGGGCTACACCTTC
CASKYEGAKGYTF
>TRBJ2-1|TRBD2|-|21|TRBV28
TGTGCCAGCAGTTTCCCCACGGTCCGAGCGGGGGGTCATCGAACCTACAATGAGCAGTTCTTC
CASSFPTVRAGGHRTYNEQFF
>TRBJ2-6|-|few|15|TRBV10-3
TGTGCCATCAGTAGGGACCGGACTGGGGCCAACGTCCTGACTTTC
CAISRDRTGANVLTF
>TRBJ1-6|TRBD1|few|15|TRBV6-5
TGTGCCAGCAGGACAGGGGGCTCCTATAATTCACCCCTCCACTTT
CASRTGGSYNSPLHF